Detailed here is one T cell receptor beta chain. What it binds is not known. V lost 0 bases, J lost 6 bases, and 9 bases stayed unmatched. Germline CDR1 and CDR2: SGDLS and YYNGEE. CDR3 length equals 16 residues. The sample comes from a study of shared clonotypes between healthy human individuals. The study's findings and limits: Among donors, the sharing of clonotypes was expected to be influenced by sequencing depth. Roughly 5% of naive CD4 clonotypes were shared across a few donors.

Libraries were prepared by immunoSEQ multiplex PCR; TCRdb keeps only in-frame clonotypes and omits some of them. The sample carries over 1.4 million clones, around 97% recorded once. The sequenced sample was naive CD4+ T cells sorted from blood. Subset denoted: CD45RA+ positively selected. This sequence was found in a man aged 30 to 45 in good health. The chain has TRBV9 and TRBJ2-1, with 7 bases matching TRBD2. Written as DNA, the CDR3 is TGTGCCAGCAGCGTAGCTGGAAGCGGGACTCTCAATGAGCAGTTCTTC. Protein: CASSVAGSGTLNEQFF.